This T cell receptor beta chain comes out of a study of radiotherapy plus CTLA-4 blockade in lung cancer. TCRdb's table, derived via immunoSEQ multiplex PCR, lists solely in-frame clones and lacks some. The table records about 100,000 clones, around four fifths of them present only once. This specimen was peripheral blood, taken from a patient treated with radiotherapy plus ipilimumab. The source of this sequence is a human donor with non-small cell lung cancer who had stable disease on radiotherapy plus ipilimumab.

Here the CDR3 reads CAIRTSARSYEQYF. CDR3 nucleotides: TGTGCCATCAGAACCAGCGCCCGCTCCTACGAGCAGTACTTC. V usage is TRBV10-3 and J usage is TRBJ2-5; D uncertain. The DNA matches TRBJ2-7 better at its end, which makes the J call doubtful. The CDR3 loop spans 14 amino acids. The germline gives CDR1 ENHRY, CDR2 SYGVKD.